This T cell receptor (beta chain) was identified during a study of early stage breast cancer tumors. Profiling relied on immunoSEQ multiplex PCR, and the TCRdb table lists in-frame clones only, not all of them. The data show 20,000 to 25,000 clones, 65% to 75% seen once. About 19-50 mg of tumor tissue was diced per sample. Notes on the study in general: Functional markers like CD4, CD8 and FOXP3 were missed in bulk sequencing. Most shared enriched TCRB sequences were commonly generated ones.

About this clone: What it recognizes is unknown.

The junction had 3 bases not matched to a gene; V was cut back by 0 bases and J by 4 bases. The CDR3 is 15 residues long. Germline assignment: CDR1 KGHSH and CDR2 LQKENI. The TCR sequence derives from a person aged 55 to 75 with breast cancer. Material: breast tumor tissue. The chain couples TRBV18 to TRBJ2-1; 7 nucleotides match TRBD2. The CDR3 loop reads CASSPPGEGYNEQFF. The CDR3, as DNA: TGTGCCAGCTCACCACCCGGGGAGGGATACAATGAGCAGTTCTTC.